This T cell receptor beta chain was sequenced for a study of blood T cell repertoires in COVID-19. CDR3 length equals 15 residues. V was clipped by 5 bases and J by 0 bases, with 11 bases between them. Looked up from germline, CDR1 is SGHAT and CDR2 is FQNNGV. Repertoires were generated with immunoSEQ multiplex PCR, while TCRdb's copy carries only in-frame clones and drops some. The sample has 180,000 or so clones; 85% are singletons. The sample consisted of PBMCs or T cells enriched from blood (not recorded which). This chain joins TRBV11-2 and TRBJ1-5, with D maybe TRBD1 (5 bases). This sequence was found in a man between 35 and 55 years old who had recovered from COVID-19. The CDR3 is CASSGGLYSNQPQHF. The CDR3 coding sequence is TGTGCCAGCAGCGGGGGACTCTATAGCAATCAGCCCCAGCATTTT.